A selection of T cell receptor beta chains follows, all from one sample in a study of blood T cell repertoires in COVID-19. This table comes from immunoSEQ multiplex PCR, and its TCRdb copy is limited to in-frame clones, with some not included. The profile shows around 250,000 clones, 80% to 90% of them singletons. The sample comprised peripheral blood. These receptors came from a woman in her forties who had recovered from COVID-19. CDR3s include the opening cysteine and the closing phenylalanine or tryptophan. D genes are given only for firm matches. Clone size appears in some rows only: once, few, many, or a class for an expanded clone.

length | J | size | V | D | DNA | CDR3
14 | TRBJ2-3 | - | TRBV11-3 | - | TGTGCCAGCAGCCCAAGACCACCGGGAGATACGCAGTATTTT | CASSPRPPGDTQYF
15 | TRBJ1-5 | - | TRBV7-9 | TRBD1 | TGTGCCAGCAGCCGTGGACAGGGTGACAATCAGCCCCAGCATTTT | CASSRGQGDNQPQHF
15 | TRBJ2-3 | - | TRBV10-3 | TRBD2 | TGTGCCACGTACAGGGATTCTAGCGGGACAGATACGCAGTATTTT | CATYRDSSGTDTQYF
14 | TRBJ1-4 | once | TRBV6-5 | TRBD1 | TGTGCCAGCAAGAAGACAGGGAAGTTAGAAAAACTGTTTTTT | CASKKTGKLEKLFF
14 | TRBJ2-7 | - | TRBV27 | TRBD2 | TGTGCCAGCAGTTTCTCTAGCGGGGGGAGCGAGCAGTACTTC | CASSFSSGGSEQYF
15 | TRBJ2-7 | - | TRBV9 | TRBD1 | TGTGCCAGCAGCGCCGGGACAGGGGGAGCCTACGAGCAGTACTTC | CASSAGTGGAYEQYF
14 | TRBJ2-3 | - | TRBV6-5 | - | TGTGCCAGCACTCCTCAACCTAACACAGATACGCAGTATTTT | CASTPQPNTDTQYF
13 | TRBJ1-2 | few | TRBV6-2/TRBV6-3 | - | TGTGCCAGCAGTTACTCGAGCCCGAAGGGCTACACCTTC | CASSYSSPKGYTF
18 | TRBJ2-5 | - | TRBV2 | TRBD2 | TGTGCCAGCAGTGAAGGCCCTAGCGGGGGGGTCTCGGGAGAGACCCAGTACTTC | CASSEGPSGGVSGETQYF
12 | TRBJ2-1 | - | TRBV5-1 | - | TGCGCCAGCAGGGACAGAGACAATGAGCAGTTCTTC | CASRDRDNEQFF
16 | TRBJ2-3 | - | TRBV7-2 | TRBD2 | TGTGCCAGCAGCGCTCGGGGCGGGGGAGGCACAGATACGCAGTATTTT | CASSARGGGGTDTQYF
14 | TRBJ1-2 | once | TRBV4-3 | - | TGCGCCAGCAGCCAAGATACGATCGGCTATGGCTACACCTTC | CASSQDTIGYGYTF
14 | TRBJ1-4 | - | TRBV28 | - | TGTGCCAGCAGTTTAAGGGGTATTAATGAAAAACTGTTTTTT | CASSLRGINEKLFF
16 | TRBJ1-3 | once | TRBV6-2/TRBV6-3 | - | TGTGCCAGCAGATACCTCAGACAGAGCTCTGGAAACACCATATATTTT | CASRYLRQSSGNTIYF
13 | TRBJ1-2 | - | TRBV7-9 | - | TGTGCCAGCAGCTTCAGGGCAGGGGAAGGCTACACCTTC | CASSFRAGEGYTF
17 | TRBJ1-5 | - | TRBV3-1/TRBV3-2 | - | TGTGCCAGCAGCCAAGACACCCCCAGGGGAGCTTATCAGCCCCAGCATTTT | CASSQDTPRGAYQPQHF
13 | TRBJ2-1 | - | TRBV10-3 | TRBD2 | TGTGCCATCGCCGCGGGGGTAAACAATGAGCAGTTCTTC | CAIAAGVNNEQFF
18 | TRBJ1-1 | few | TRBV9 | TRBD1 | TGTGCCAGCAGCGTAGGGACCGGACAGGGAGGTGGGGACACTGAAGCTTTCTTT | CASSVGTGQGGGDTEAFF
16 | TRBJ1-6 | - | TRBV6-5 | - | TGTGCCAGCAGTTACATGGAGAGCTCCTATAATTCACCCCTCCACTTT | CASSYMESSYNSPLHF
15 | TRBJ2-3 | - | TRBV5-1 | TRBD1 | TGCGCCAGCAGCTTGCAGGGACAGGGGACAGATACGCAGTATTTT | CASSLQGQGTDTQYF
14 | TRBJ2-5 | - | TRBV7-2 | - | TGTGCCAGCAGGGTACCAGGGTTGGGGGAGACCCAGTACTTC | CASRVPGLGETQYF
15 | TRBJ2-7 | - | TRBV15 | TRBD2 | TGTGCCACCAGCAGAGATCTAGCGGGGGGGTCCGAGCAGTACTTC | CATSRDLAGGSEQYF
13 | TRBJ2-3 | - | TRBV18 | - | TGTGCCAGCTCGTCGAGACAGACAGATACGCAGTATTTT | CASSSRQTDTQYF
14 | TRBJ1-1 | - | TRBV5-4 | - | TGTGCCAGCAGCTGGTCACAGGTGAACACTGAAGCTTTCTTT | CASSWSQVNTEAFF
15 | TRBJ1-5 | once | TRBV30 | - | TGTGCCTGGCAGGCCGGGGCCGGGGGTTATCAGCCCCAGCATTTT | CAWQAGAGGYQPQHF
14 | TRBJ2-5 | - | TRBV18 | - | TGTGCCAGCTCACCACGCGAGTCCCAAGAGACCCAGTACTTC | CASSPRESQETQYF
15 | TRBJ1-2 | once | TRBV6-5 | - | TGTGCCAGCAGTCAGACCCGCGGGTCCTACTATGGCTACACCTTC | CASSQTRGSYYGYTF
16 | TRBJ1-3 | - | TRBV6-2/TRBV6-3 | - | TGTGCCAGCAGTTACTCAGCGGCTTCCTCTGGAAACACCATATATTTT | CASSYSAASSGNTIYF
14 | TRBJ1-2 | - | TRBV9 | - | TGTGCCAGCAGCGCACAGACTAATAACTATGGCTACACCTTC | CASSAQTNNYGYTF
16 | TRBJ1-2 | - | TRBV3-1/TRBV3-2 | - | TGTGCCAGCAGCCGAAATCCCCCGGGACAAGTATATGGCTACACCTTC | CASSRNPPGQVYGYTF
17 | TRBJ1-5 | - | TRBV19 | TRBD1 | TGTGCCAGTAGTCCCCAACAGGGGAGGTTTAGCAATCAGCCCCAGCATTTT | CASSPQQGRFSNQPQHF
15 | TRBJ2-1 | - | TRBV7-2 | TRBD2 | TGTGCCAGCAGCTCCTCAGCGGGAACGTACAATGAGCAGTTCTTC | CASSSSAGTYNEQFF
18 | TRBJ2-1 | - | TRBV5-1 | TRBD2 | TGCGCCAGCAGCCCCCAGGGCAAGCGGGGGGGCACCTACAATGAGCAGTTCTTC | CASSPQGKRGGTYNEQFF
15 | TRBJ1-4 | - | TRBV27 | - | TGTGCCAGCAGAACCTTGGGCCGAACTAATGAAAAACTGTTTTTT | CASRTLGRTNEKLFF
15 | TRBJ1-5 | - | TRBV19 | - | TGTGCCAGTACCCAAGACAGGTATAGCAATCAGCCCCAGCATTTT | CASTQDRYSNQPQHF
12 | TRBJ1-1 | - | TRBV5-1 | - | TGCGCCAGCAGACAGACAGGCCATGAAGCTTTCTTT | CASRQTGHEAFF
15 | TRBJ2-2 | once | TRBV6-5 | - | TGTGCCAGCAGTCGCTCGGGACATAGTACCGGGGAGCTGTTTTTT | CASSRSGHSTGELFF
13 | TRBJ2-2 | - | TRBV2 | - | TGTGCCAGCAGTCTAGAGAACACCGGGGAGCTGTTTTTT | CASSLENTGELFF
14 | TRBJ2-5 | few | TRBV12-5 | - | TGTGCTAGTGCTTTGGTATCGGGGATGGAGACCCAGTACTTC | CASALVSGMETQYF
16 | TRBJ2-1 | - | TRBV10-1 | TRBD2 | TGCGCCAGCAGTGAGGTAGCGGGGGGATCCTACAATGAGCAGTTCTTC | CASSEVAGGSYNEQFF
12 | TRBJ1-2 | - | TRBV28 | - | TGTGCCAGCAGAGAGGACAGCCATGGCTACACCTTC | CASREDSHGYTF
15 | TRBJ2-2 | - | TRBV15 | - | TGTGCCACCAGCAGAGATCACTCGGGGACCGGGGAGCTGTTTTTT | CATSRDHSGTGELFF
16 | TRBJ1-2 | - | TRBV19 | - | TGTGCCAGTAGTGCGCCTTCGGGGAGCGCTAACTATGGCTACACCTTC | CASSAPSGSANYGYTF